This paragraph covers one T cell receptor (beta chain) sequence. The antigen is not known. Germline V gene data show CDR1 as MGHDK and CDR2 as SYGVNS. V lost 7 bases and J lost 8, with 18 bases in between. The CDR3 contains 14 residues. A multiplex PCR was run with 60 Vbeta primers and 13 Jbeta primers. Produced via immunoSEQ multiplex PCR; TCRdb's table is partial and in-frame only. The data contain roughly 84,000 clones, about 78% of them singletons. These data come from a study of cytomegalovirus exposure and HLA in healthy donors. Study as a whole: Clustering assigned 81% of the approximately 370 genotyped donors to the Caucasian-associated ancestry cluster.

The study's findings and limits: According to reports, the classifier identified cytomegalovirus status with high specificity and sensitivity. Earlier analysis looked at TCR beta V segments, and most were productive about 87% or about 30% of the time. Association of a missense DCLRE1C variant with TCR beta V- and J-gene trimming was reported in a later analysis.

Material for sequencing was PBMCs. The clonotype was recovered from a male donor in good health and CMV-seropositive. V and J are TRBV25-1 and TRBJ2-1; D possibly corresponds to TRBD2 (6 bases). The CDR3 is CASTERGGLDEQFF. In DNA form, the CDR3 reads TGTGCCAGCACCGAAAGAGGAGGGTTAGATGAGCAGTTCTTC.